This T cell receptor (beta chain) was recorded in a study of blood T cells in healthy people across ages. Study-level findings and limits: Age brought a roughly linear fall in TCR beta diversity measured per million T cells. Unsorted PBMCs prevented conclusive naive versus antigen-experienced comparison.

CDR1 and CDR2 (germline): DFQATT, SNEGSKA (reference sequence). The CDR3 has 18 residues. Trimming took 0 bases from V and 2 from J; bases not matched to a gene: 12. Per sample, extraction of total RNA gave at least 5.5 micrograms in every case. As regards this clonotype: Its antigen is still unknown.

Together with a sample-barcoded 5' primer, a J-beta primer mix was included in a second PCR lasting roughly 6 to 12 cycles. Each cDNA molecule, via a template-switch adaptor with 12 random nucleotides, was tagged. MiXCR, applied by TCRdb to the 5' RACE reads, yields one record per CDR3 protein. This table holds about 1.8 million distinct CDR3 sequences, 49% found once. This rearrangement joins TRBV20-1 to TRBJ1-5; TRBD1 aligns across 8 bases. The specimen sequenced was blood. The TCR was taken from a woman in her thirties or forties in good health. CDR3 in amino acids: CSARERRPQGAGNQPQHF. For the CDR3, the DNA is TGCAGTGCTAGAGAGAGGCGGCCGCAGGGGGCTGGCAATCAGCCCCAGCATTTT.